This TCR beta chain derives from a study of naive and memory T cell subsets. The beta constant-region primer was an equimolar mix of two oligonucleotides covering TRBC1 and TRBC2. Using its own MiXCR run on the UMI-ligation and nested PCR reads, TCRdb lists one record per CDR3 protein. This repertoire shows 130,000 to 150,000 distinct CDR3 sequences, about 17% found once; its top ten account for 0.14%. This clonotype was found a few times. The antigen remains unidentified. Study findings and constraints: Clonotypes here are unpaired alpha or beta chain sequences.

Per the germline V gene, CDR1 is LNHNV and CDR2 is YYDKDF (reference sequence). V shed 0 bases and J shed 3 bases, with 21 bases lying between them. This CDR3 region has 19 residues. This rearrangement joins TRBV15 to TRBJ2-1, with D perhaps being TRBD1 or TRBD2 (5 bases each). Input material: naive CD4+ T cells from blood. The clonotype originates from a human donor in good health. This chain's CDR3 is CATSRDEGTSNVLYNEQFF. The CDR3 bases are TGTGCCACCAGCAGAGATGAGGGGACCTCAAATGTCCTCTACAATGAGCAGTTCTTC.